The 13 T cell receptor beta chains in this list originate from one sample, sequenced in a study of spatial heterogeneity in lung cancer (dated by TCRdb to about 2019). The time point label of this sample denotes: sample taken at primary tumor resection. The receptor library was made with 5' RACE. Instrument used: NextSeq 500. TCRdb handled the public reads itself, with Q25 trimming in fastp and clone calling in MiXCR, and kept productive beta chains. Every CDR3 protein is listed once, alongside the most common genes and DNA of its rows. This sample gives 20,000 to 25,000 distinct CDR3 sequences in total; just under 6% of them show up just once. Roughly 36% of the sample lies in the top ten. The material was PBMCs, obtained at surgery. The receptors come from a male donor with early-stage non-small cell lung cancer.

This clonotype was recorded at least ten times. V gene TRBV6-5 combines with J gene TRBJ2-7; TRBD1 matches at 9 bases. V shed 0 bases and J 6 bases; nucleotides not matched to a gene: 9. Germline lookup yields CDR1 MNHEY and CDR2 SVGAGI. This CDR3 has 16 amino acids. CDR3 DNA sequence: TGTGCCAGCAGTTACTCGATTCGTACAGGGGGCAGCGAGCAGTACTTC. Protein product: CASSYSIRTGGSEQYF.

This clonotype showed up many times. The chain joins TRBV6-5 to TRBJ2-7; D uncertain. CDR3 size: 15 residues. Germline CDR1 is MNHEY and CDR2 is SVGAGI. V was shortened by 6 bases and J by 2 bases, with 17 bases between the two germline ends. CDR3 residues: CASSSRRRGAYEQYF. Written as DNA, the CDR3 is TGTGCCAGCAGCTCCAGGCGGCGCGGCGCCTACGAGCAGTACTTC.

This clonotype was detected many times. The V call is TRBV7-9, the J call TRBJ2-2; D is possibly TRBD2 (6 bases). With 0 bases removed from V and 1 base from J, the gap between germline ends came to 6 bases. The CDR3 totals 15 residues. Germline loops: CDR1 SEHNR, CDR2 FQNEAQ (reference sequence). CDR3: CASSLAGGNTGELFF. The CDR3 region has the DNA TGTGCCAGCAGCTTAGCCGGGGGGAACACCGGGGAGCTGTTTTTT.

This clonotype has at least ten counts. The chain employs TRBV11-2 and TRBJ2-7; D unclear. CDR3 size: 13 residues. The V gene's germline CDR1 is SGHAT and CDR2 FQNNGV. The V and J ends lost 4 bases and 0 bases respectively, with 7 bases between them. CDR3 DNA sequence: TGTGCCAGCAGCTCAGCCCCCTCCTACGAGCAGTACTTC. The encoded protein is CASSSAPSYEQYF.

J is TRBJ2-3 and V is TRBV5-1; unclear D gene. The CDR3 consists of 13 residues. V lost 0 bases, J lost 3 bases, and 5 bases lay in between. Germline CDR1 reads SGHRS; CDR2 reads YFSETQ. In DNA form, the CDR3 reads TGCGCCAGCAGCTTGGCCGGTACAGATACGCAGTATTTT. Amino acids: CASSLAGTDTQYF. Combining the CDR3 with reference TRBV5-1 and TRBJ2-3 gives the whole variable domain KAGVTQTPRYLIKTRGQQVTLSCSPISGHRSVSWYQQTPGQGLQFLFEYFSETQRNKGNFPGRFSGRQFSNSRSEMNVSTLELGDSALYLCASSLAGTDTQYFGPGTRLTVL.

This clonotype was picked up many times. The chain couples TRBV7-2 to TRBJ2-7; D not resolved. Germline V gives CDR1 SGHTA, CDR2 FQGNSA. This CDR3 region has 14 residues. Trimming stripped 2 bases from V and 2 bases from J, with 10 bases between. This CDR3 reads CASSLNSQTYEQYF. Here the CDR3 DNA reads TGTGCCAGCAGCTTAAACAGCCAGACCTACGAGCAGTACTTC.

This clonotype was found a few times. The chain couples TRBV10-2 to TRBJ1-6; 9 nucleotides agree with TRBD1. Per the germline V gene, CDR1 is WSHSY and CDR2 is SAAADI. V lost 5 bases, J lost 7 bases, and 6 bases stayed unmatched. The CDR3 is 15 residues long. The CDR3, as DNA: TGCGCCAGCAGTACAGGGGGCGTCCCCAATTCACCCCTCCACTTT. The encoded protein is CASSTGGVPNSPLHF.

This clonotype came up many times. This chain joins TRBV7-2 and TRBJ2-5; TRBD1 might be the D (6 bases). Trimming removed 8 bases at V and 3 bases at J, with 13 bases between. The V gene's germline CDR1 is SGHTA and CDR2 FQGNSA. This CDR3 spans 13 amino acids. As DNA, the CDR3 is TGTGCCAGCGGCCGGACAGCGGAAGAGACCCAGTACTTC. Its translation: CASGRTAEETQYF.

This clonotype has a count of ten or more. The genes are TRBV7-2 and TRBJ1-2; weak D call: TRBD1 (6 bases). Germline V gene sequence: CDR1 SGHTA, CDR2 FQGNSA. The V end was cut by 5 bases, the J end by 7 bases, with 17 bases between. The CDR3 extends over 14 amino acids. Here the CDR3 reads CASSPDVGAGGYTF. The CDR3 DNA sequence: TGTGCCAGCAGCCCCGACGTGGGGGCGGGTGGCTACACCTTC.

The CDR3, as DNA: TGCGCCAGCAGCTTGGTAGGGGGTCAAGAGACCCAGTACTTC. Its protein product is CASSLVGGQETQYF. The chain carries TRBV5-1 and TRBJ2-5, with a tentative D call TRBD1 (6 bases). CDR1 and CDR2 (germline): SGHRS, YFSETQ. The ends were cut back, 0 bases at V and 2 bases at J, with 8 bases in the middle. This CDR3 has 14 residues.

This clonotype was counted ten times or more. The V gene is TRBV6-1, the J gene TRBJ2-7; 7 nucleotides agree with TRBD2. V gave up 6 bases and J gave up 0 bases; unmatched junction bases: 2. The CDR3 contains 13 residues. Germline V gene sequence: CDR1 MNHNS, CDR2 SASEGT. The CDR3 is CASRSGDSYEQYF. DNA of the CDR3: TGTGCCAGCAGGAGCGGGGACTCCTACGAGCAGTACTTC.

The V gene is TRBV7-2, the J gene TRBJ1-1; D is undetermined. Between the trimmed V and J ends, which lost 3 bases and 0 bases, there was a span of 8 bases. The CDR3 totals 14 residues. The germline CDR1 and CDR2 sequences are SGHTA and FQGNSA. This CDR3 is CASSFGRLNTEAFF. The CDR3 DNA sequence: TGTGCCAGCAGCTTTGGACGGTTGAACACTGAAGCTTTCTTT.

This clonotype turned up a few times. The chain joins TRBV6-2 or TRBV6-3 to TRBJ2-2, with 8 bases matching TRBD1. CDR3 length: 14 residues. The V gene's germline CDR1 is MNHEY and CDR2 SVGEGT. Trimming took 6 bases from V and 4 from J; bases not matched to a gene: 4. The CDR3, as DNA: TGTGCCAGCAGAACAGGGGGAGGCACCGGGGAGCTGTTTTTT. Its protein product is CASRTGGGTGELFF.